The text below deals with one T cell receptor (beta chain). What it recognizes is unknown. Produced via immunoSEQ multiplex PCR; TCRdb's table is partial and in-frame only. Of 50,000 to 65,000 clones in the sample, just under 95% were seen once. This specimen comes from a study of cytomegalovirus exposure and HLA in healthy donors. At the level of the study: The 110 or so validation repertoires used the same platform as the 650 to 800 first-cohort repertoires, a later analysis reported.

Study results and caveats: Published work reported that the classifier diagnosed cytomegalovirus status with high specificity and sensitivity. Cytomegalovirus association was listed for about 150 TCR beta chains.

V was clipped by 6 bases and J by 4 bases, with 15 bases between them. CDR1 is MDHEN, CDR2 SYDVKM, per germline. CDR3 size: 14 residues. The sample was PBMCs. V gene TRBV28 combines with J gene TRBJ1-1, with D unresolved. The receptor comes from a woman aged 18-35 years in good health and CMV-seropositive. CDR3: CASRRLRSVTEAFF. Written as DNA, the CDR3 is TGTGCCAGCAGGCGACTCAGAAGTGTCACTGAAGCTTTCTTT.